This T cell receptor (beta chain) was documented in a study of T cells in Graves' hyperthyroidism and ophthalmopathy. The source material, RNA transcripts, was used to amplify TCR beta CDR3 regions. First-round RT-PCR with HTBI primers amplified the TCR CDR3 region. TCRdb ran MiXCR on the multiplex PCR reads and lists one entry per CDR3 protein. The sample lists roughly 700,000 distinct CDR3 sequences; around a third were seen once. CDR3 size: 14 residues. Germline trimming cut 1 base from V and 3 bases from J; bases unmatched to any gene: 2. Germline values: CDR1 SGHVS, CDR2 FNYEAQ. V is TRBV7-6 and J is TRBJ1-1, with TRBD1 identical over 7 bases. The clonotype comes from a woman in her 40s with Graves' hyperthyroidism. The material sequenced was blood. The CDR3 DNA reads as TGTGCCAGCAGCTTAGGGACAGGCCACACTGAAGCTTTCTTT. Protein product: CASSLGTGHTEAFF.